This T cell receptor (beta chain) was identified during a study of cytomegalovirus exposure and HLA in healthy donors (dated by TCRdb to 2016 to 2017). Study-level background: In an earlier analysis of approximately 500 of the donors, 276 Gb of sequence data and 100 million or so unique TCR beta sequences from about 180 million T cells were reported. Class I and class II HLA loci were covered by the typing at four-digit resolution. Donor age, sex, ethnicity and CMV serostatus were collected together with the repertoire data. The number of donors typed differed by locus, with 629-630 for A, B, C, DRB1 and DQB1, more than 500 for DQA1, nearly 610 for DPA1, and approximately 470 for DPB1. Roughly 5 DR-DQ haplotypes were handled as single units for association and clustering, since linkage in the cohort was strong. An early release covering over 500 HLA-typed donors comprised about 300 gigabases of sequencing data and around 85 million unique TCR sequences. The study used immunosequencing to profile the T cell repertoires of 666 subjects and linked those repertoires to cytomegalovirus serostatus. On average, approximately 250,000 unique TCR beta nucleotide sequences were sequenced per donor among 300 to 500 genotyped donors of the cohort, with about 19% of those sequences being non-productive. Of the approximately 400 genotyped donors, 65% to 90% fell in the genetic ancestry cluster associated with self-reported Caucasian donors. A later genetic analysis took genome-wide SNP genotypes for about three fifths of the 666 donors and used that subset as a discovery cohort. In a later analysis, previously published TCR beta repertoires from 666 donors were re-analyzed and high-resolution HLA genotyping was added so that TCR occurrence patterns could be studied. A separate validation cohort of approximately 130 different subjects was used in addition to the 666-subject first cohort. High-throughput TCR immunosequencing, statistical association of individual TCRs with disease status, and machine learning were combined to predict cytomegalovirus infection status. Rather than using new phenotypic data, the later analysis identified candidate immune exposures from TCR beta sequences and from how often those sequences occurred across donors. An earlier analysis of about 600 of the donors used high-throughput TCR beta sequencing to judge whether each TCR beta V gene segment behaved as functional or pseudogenic. Every discovery cohort repertoire had been produced on one sequencing platform. The study aimed to test whether cataloging public T cell receptors could reveal signatures of past pathogen exposure.

Receptor amplification or capture employed the immunoSEQ multiplex PCR assay. A mixture of 60 forward primers for TCR Vbeta segments and 13 reverse primers for TCR Jbeta segments was used in the multiplex PCR. A multiplex PCR assay on genomic DNA amplified the CDR3 region of rearranged TCR beta genes. The Illumina HiSeq System was used to sequence the amplified TCR beta libraries as 87-base-pair reads. On the study's bioinformatics: A later analysis tallied about 77 million unique TCR beta chains across the 660 or so repertoires, and approximately 9.9 million of those chains were shared by two or more donors. Raw reads were error-corrected and collapsed into unique sequences by a nearest-neighbor algorithm in which closely related sequences were merged to remove PCR and sequencing errors. CDR3 sequences were aligned to IMGT reference sequences to assign V, D and J gene segments. For a sequence to be retained, at least a six-nucleotide match to both a V gene segment and a J gene segment was required. A rearrangement was called productive if the CDR3 had no stop codons and remained in frame with V and J, and every other rearrangement was called non-productive. Following IMGT convention, CDR3 was defined as the stretch from the second conserved V-encoded cysteine to the conserved J-encoded phenylalanine. The earlier analysis of around 640 of the donors excluded sequences that lacked an unambiguous match to a single V gene segment. In an earlier analysis of some 590 of the donors, V segments were called functional above 56.7% productive rearrangements and were called segregating when the between-donor standard deviation exceeded 5%. To diagnose cytomegalovirus status from the catalog of TCR beta chain sequences, a statistical classification framework was built. In a later analysis, V and J genes were assigned by comparing TCR nucleotide sequences against IMGT/GENE-DB human TR gene sequences. Using the TCRdist pipeline, a later analysis assigned CDR3 sequences along with most-parsimonious VDJ recombination scenarios. A later analysis defined each TCR beta chain by its CDR3 amino acid sequence plus V-gene family, and excluded reads lacking a unique V-gene family. In a later analysis, several hundred highly shared, low-generation-probability nucleotide sequences were removed to address suspected cross-contamination and a sequencing artifact. For each public chain, a later analysis derived a clonal expansion index from normalized ranks of inferred template counts within each repertoire. In a later analysis, generation probabilities were computed with a VDJ recombination model fitted to out-of-frame rearrangements, and the resulting probabilities were checked against IGoR. In a later analysis, TCR-TCR, TCR-HLA and TCR-CMV co-occurrence was scored with hypergeometric tests, and a repertoire-size bias correction was applied to TCR pairs. A later analysis estimated false discovery rates by permuting HLA or CMV assignments 20 times. In a later analysis, co-occurring TCRs were grouped with DBSCAN, and TCRdist sequence similarity was added when clustering was performed within HLA-allele-positive subsets. For co-occurrence clustering, repertoires with fewer than 30,000 or more than 120,000 public chains were excluded, along with roughly 5 repertoires with anomalous nucleotide sharing. TCRdb re-hosts the immuneACCESS table, in-frame sequences only. Its copies lack some clones; in the studies checked, an unresolved V gene accounts for under half of them, and the cause for the rest is not known. V and J calls and clone size come straight from that table; D and trimming were deduced from the DNA. The sample table records about 150,000 clones; 79% of these occur just once. Clones ranked in the top ten supply roughly 6.7% of the sample.

The CDR3, from cysteine to phenylalanine, totals 14 residues. Only the CDR3 region is kept as DNA, spanning 42 bases read in frame from base 1. The germline V gene supplies CDR1 SGHRS and CDR2 YFSETQ. V is cut back by 4 bases and J by 5 bases, with 1 base in the junction unmatched. In regard to this clone: Its antigen is unknown. The record has no base qualities; no much larger clone is one base away.

The cohort consisted of some 670 healthy bone marrow donors. At the time of sampling, every cohort member was nominally healthy, though immune exposures that went unrecorded were likely present. The donor tested CMV seropositive and was one of the 289 seropositive cohort members. Each donor provided a peripheral blood sample, and peripheral blood mononuclear cells were used for TCR beta sequencing. Genomic DNA was extracted from the blood cell samples with the Qiagen DNeasy Blood Extraction Kit. The full study reports these points: In a later genetic analysis, a missense DCLRE1C variant was associated with V-gene and J-gene trimming of TCR beta chains, and the association was replicated in an independent cohort. The study gave a list of 150 to 200 TCR beta chains associated with cytomegalovirus. At a false discovery rate of 0.05, a later analysis linked under 20,000 TCR beta sequences to specific HLA alleles. Linkage disequilibrium might explain the correlated functional status among segregating V segments, but an unknown experimental factor could not be ruled out. Most TCR sequences were observed very rarely across donors, whereas some public TCRs were present in many individuals. According to a later analysis, most CMV-associated TCR beta chains appeared to be HLA-restricted, and the HLA associations seemed to be driven largely by CMV exposure. When HLA alleles, especially DR and DQ, strongly co-occurred, attributing TCR associations to individual alleles was difficult. In a later analysis, TCR association rates were found to vary across HLA loci, with the most associated TCRs seen for DRB1 alleles and the fewest for HLA-C alleles. A further reported finding was that TCR beta sequences accurately predicted the HLA-A and HLA-B alleles for most subjects in the first cohort. Because HLA typing was unavailable for some donors at each locus, only the typed subset was used in association tests. CMV serostatus was the only immune exposure information available for the cohort. In vitro tests confirmed that a few of the cytomegalovirus-associated TCR beta chains recognize cytomegalovirus antigens. It was suggested by the authors that the approach could potentially be generalized to other disease states and immunological phenotypes. Cytomegalovirus status was reported to be diagnosed by the classifier with high specificity and sensitivity in both the original and validation cohorts. Because the 87-base-pair reads could not distinguish some IMGT-functional V segments, including TRBV6-2 and TRBV6-3, those segments were excluded. This cohort had only TCR beta chains sequenced, and the lack of alpha or paired-chain data limited which features could be detected. A cluster of highly shared sequence variants was judged likely to be a technical artifact of the sequencing pipeline. A later analysis found that HLA-associated TCR beta chains were more clonally expanded and had lower generation probabilities than equally common non-associated chains. In an earlier analysis of fewer than 750 of the donors, most TCR beta V segments were observed in productive rearrangements about 90% or about 30% of the time, broadly matching IMGT annotations. The presence/absence analyses assumed that sequencing depth was roughly uniform across donors, and that assumption may not be true. The earlier analysis of a few hundred of the donors excluded some 15 rarely observed V segments, including chromosome 9 orphons, because counts were too low. A later analysis reported that several top co-occurrence clusters appeared linked to parvovirus B19, influenza, CMV and Epstein-Barr virus. In a later genetic analysis, fewer N-insertions in productive TCRs were reported among donors in an Asian-associated ancestry cluster than the approximately 670-donor mean.

The chain is made from TRBV5-1 and TRBJ1-6; the junction holds 9 bases that match TRBD1. This receptor was taken from a man between 50 and 59 years old in good health and CMV-seropositive. Sequencing used PBMCs. Here the CDR3 is given as CASSRDRDNSPLHF. The DNA reads as follows: TGCGCCAGCAGCCGGGACAGGGATAATTCACCCCTCCACTTT.